This T cell receptor beta chain was sequenced during a study of blood T cell repertoires in COVID-19. Study-wide background: The United States, Italy and Spain were the sources of the acute and convalescent COVID-19 samples.

Original processing methods: Scientists estimated how many nucleated cells there were by amplifying reference gene primers. Only in-frame clones appear in the TCRdb table, and some are missing; sequencing was by immunoSEQ multiplex PCR. D and trimming come from the DNA, and the V and J calls and clone size come from that table. The repertoire includes about 380,000 clones, 75% to 90% of them detected once, and 3% to 4% sits in the top ten. Input material: peripheral blood. The sequence was obtained from a woman aged 18-29 years with acute or convalescent COVID-19.

The CDR3 DNA follows: TGCGCCAGCAGCCCGGACAGGGCTGGGGCCAACGTCCTGACTTTC. Its translation is CASSPDRAGANVLTF. The V gene is TRBV5-1, the J gene TRBJ2-6; TRBD1 aligns across 8 bases. J gave up 2 bases and V 4 bases, and 2 bases lay outside the gene matches. This CDR3 region has 15 residues. Germline V lookup: CDR1 SGHRS, CDR2 YFSETQ.